These T cell receptor beta chains were read from a single sample in a study of blood T cell repertoires in COVID-19. This table comes from immunoSEQ multiplex PCR, and its TCRdb copy is limited to in-frame clones, with some not included. The sample carries hundreds of thousands of clones, approximately 86% recorded once. Sequences were obtained from peripheral blood. The receptors shown here come from an older woman with COVID-19, enrolled during active disease. Both conserved end residues are part of each CDR3. The D gene is left open where the match is weak. Clone size is shown for a subset of rows, as once, few, many or a class of expanded clone.

CDR3nt: TGTGCCAGCTCACCACGGGCAGGGGAACTTTACGAGCAGTACTTC; CDR3aa: CASSPRAGELYEQYF; d_gene: -; v_gene: TRBV18; j_gene: TRBJ2-7; abundance: -
CDR3nt: TGTGCCAGCAGCTCCACGGACAGGGACCATGGCTACACCTTC; CDR3aa: CASSSTDRDHGYTF; d_gene: TRBD1; v_gene: TRBV7-3; j_gene: TRBJ1-2; abundance: few
CDR3nt: TGTGCCAGCAGCGAGGCCCCCGGGGTGGGCACCGGGGAGCTGTTTTTT; CDR3aa: CASSEAPGVGTGELFF; d_gene: -; v_gene: TRBV9; j_gene: TRBJ2-2; abundance: -
CDR3nt: TGTGCCAGCACCCTCGGGGGGAGCTCCTACAATGAGCAGTTCTTC; CDR3aa: CASTLGGSSYNEQFF; d_gene: TRBD2; v_gene: TRBV9; j_gene: TRBJ2-1; abundance: -
CDR3nt: TGCGCCAGCAGCTTGGGTGACAGGGTCACCGGGGAGCTGTTTTTT; CDR3aa: CASSLGDRVTGELFF; d_gene: TRBD1; v_gene: TRBV5-1; j_gene: TRBJ2-2; abundance: -
CDR3nt: TGCGCCAGCGGTGGACAGGGGGGCACTGAAGCTTTCTTT; CDR3aa: CASGGQGGTEAFF; d_gene: TRBD1; v_gene: TRBV10-2; j_gene: TRBJ1-1; abundance: few
CDR3nt: TGTGCCAGCAGTGAGCGAGGCAGGGGTGAGACCCAGTACTTC; CDR3aa: CASSERGRGETQYF; d_gene: -; v_gene: TRBV6-1; j_gene: TRBJ2-5; abundance: -
CDR3nt: TGTGCCAGCAGTTTTGGACACAATCGTAACGAGCAGTACTTC; CDR3aa: CASSFGHNRNEQYF; d_gene: -; v_gene: TRBV27; j_gene: TRBJ2-7; abundance: -
CDR3nt: TGTGCCAGAAGCCCGTCCCGGGACTACCAAGAGACCCAGTACTTC; CDR3aa: CARSPSRDYQETQYF; d_gene: -; v_gene: TRBV5-3; j_gene: TRBJ2-5; abundance: -
CDR3nt: TGTGCCAGCAGTTTGCAGGCAGGGGGTGACTACGAGCAGTACTTC; CDR3aa: CASSLQAGGDYEQYF; d_gene: TRBD1; v_gene: TRBV11-2; j_gene: TRBJ2-7; abundance: once
CDR3nt: TGTGCCAGCAGCTTACGGACTAGCGGGGGGGCGTACCAAGAGACCCAGTACTTC; CDR3aa: CASSLRTSGGAYQETQYF; d_gene: TRBD2; v_gene: TRBV9; j_gene: TRBJ2-5; abundance: -
CDR3nt: TGTGCCAGCTCACCACAACCCGGACAGGGGAAGAGGGATGGCTACACCTTC; CDR3aa: CASSPQPGQGKRDGYTF; d_gene: TRBD1; v_gene: TRBV18; j_gene: TRBJ1-2; abundance: -
CDR3nt: TGTGCCAGTAGGGACAGTCGGAATGAAAAACTGTTTTTT; CDR3aa: CASRDSRNEKLFF; d_gene: -; v_gene: TRBV19; j_gene: TRBJ1-4; abundance: -
CDR3nt: TGTGCCAGCAGCTCTCGACAGGCGCACGCCTACGAGCAGTACTTC; CDR3aa: CASSSRQAHAYEQYF; d_gene: -; v_gene: TRBV7-2; j_gene: TRBJ2-7; abundance: few
CDR3nt: TGTGCCAGCAGCTCCCAGGGGTACTACGAGCAGTACTTC; CDR3aa: CASSSQGYYEQYF; d_gene: -; v_gene: TRBV7-6; j_gene: TRBJ2-7; abundance: -
CDR3nt: TGCGCCAGCAGCCCTGTAGATTGGACTCGGTCTAAGCAAGAGACCCAGTACTTC; CDR3aa: CASSPVDWTRSKQETQYF; d_gene: -; v_gene: TRBV5-1; j_gene: TRBJ2-5; abundance: -
CDR3nt: TGTGCCAGCAGCCTCGGTCCGAGCTCTTATGGCTACACCTTC; CDR3aa: CASSLGPSSYGYTF; d_gene: -; v_gene: TRBV7-3; j_gene: TRBJ1-2; abundance: -
CDR3nt: TGTGCCACCAGCAGAGATCACGAGGGGCCCCAGCATTTT; CDR3aa: CATSRDHEGPQHF; d_gene: -; v_gene: TRBV15; j_gene: TRBJ1-5; abundance: few
CDR3nt: TGTGCCAGCTCAACTAACCGGGACAGGGGAGGGGAGACCCAGTACTTC; CDR3aa: CASSTNRDRGGETQYF; d_gene: TRBD1; v_gene: TRBV18; j_gene: TRBJ2-5; abundance: many